This TCR beta chain was obtained from a study of T cells after yellow fever vaccination. Regarding the study as a whole: The CD4 and CD8 compartments had a small share of their clonotypes in common. The secondary response peaked faster, at day 5 versus 15, but was weaker.

CDR3 size: 15 residues. The V end was cut by 4 bases, the J end by 0 bases, with 10 bases between. Per germline, CDR1 SGHRS and CDR2 YFSETQ. Template switching with 5'RACE generated the TCR cDNA and added a universal primer site and UMIs. One entry per CDR3 protein, called by TCRdb with MiXCR from the 5' RACE reads. Of about 320,000 distinct CDR3 sequences listed, around a tenth are singletons. This clonotype has more than one count but fewer than ten. Its specificity is not known. The chain links TRBV5-1 to TRBJ1-4; D possibly corresponds to TRBD1 (6 bases). This specimen consisted of CD4+ T cells sorted from PBMCs, obtained 45 days after the yellow fever booster vaccination. The origin of this receptor is a man between 18 and 35 years old who received the YFV17D yellow fever vaccine. The CDR3 spells CASSRGAATNEKLFF. The CDR3 coding sequence is TGCGCCAGCAGCCGGGGGGCCGCAACTAATGAAAAACTGTTTTTT.